A selection of T cell receptor beta chains follows, all from one sample in a study of blood T cell repertoires in COVID-19. The method was immunoSEQ multiplex PCR; TCRdb's version includes in-frame clones alone and lacks a portion of them. This table holds about 30,000 clones, 87% found once. The sequenced material came from peripheral blood. The source of these receptors is a human donor in a cohort sampled during active COVID-19. The CDR3 runs from the conserved cysteine through the conserved F or W. Fields, in order: V gene, J gene, D gene, clone size, CDR3 DNA, CDR3 protein. D genes are given only for firm matches. For some rows the clone size is stated as once, few or many, or as a class when expanded; others skip it.

TRBV7-6	TRBJ1-1	-	-	TGTGCCAGCAGCCCGGGGACAGAAGCTTTCTTT	CASSPGTEAFF
TRBV15	TRBJ2-7	TRBD1	few	TGTGCCACCAGCAGAGAGGGAACAGGGGGCCGCGAGCAGTACTTC	CATSREGTGGREQYF
TRBV29-1	TRBJ2-1	-	-	TGCAGCGTCGTCCTAGAACCCGGGACCTACAATGAGCAGTTCTTC	CSVVLEPGTYNEQFF
TRBV30	TRBJ2-2	-	few	TGTGCCTGCCCACGCGGTAGCGGGGAGCTGTTTTTT	CACPRGSGELFF
TRBV7-9	TRBJ2-7	TRBD1	-	TGTGCCAGCAGCCAAAACGACAGGGAATACGGCGACGAGCAGTACTTC	CASSQNDREYGDEQYF
TRBV7-2	TRBJ2-1	-	-	TGTGCCAGCAGCTTATCGGCTAGCCTCGCCTACAATGAGCAGTTCTTC	CASSLSASLAYNEQFF
TRBV30	TRBJ1-5	-	-	TGTGCCTGGAGTGTAGGGGGTCAGCCCCAGCATTTT	CAWSVGGQPQHF
TRBV10-2	TRBJ1-5	-	-	TGCGCCAGCAGTGACCCGGACATAGATCAGCCCCAGCATTTT	CASSDPDIDQPQHF
TRBV12-3/TRBV12-4	TRBJ2-5	TRBD1	-	TGTGCCAGCAGCGGGACAGGGTGGGAGACCCAGTACTTC	CASSGTGWETQYF
TRBV6-6	TRBJ2-7	TRBD2	-	TGTGCCAGCAGTTACCAGACTAGCGAATCCTACGAGCAGTACTTC	CASSYQTSESYEQYF
TRBV13	TRBJ2-5	-	-	TGTGCCAGCAGCTTAGGCCGAGGGAGACAAGAGACCCAGTACTTC	CASSLGRGRQETQYF
TRBV18	TRBJ2-2	TRBD2	-	TGTGCCAGCTCACCAACGCTAGCGGGGGCAGGGGAGCTGTTTTTT	CASSPTLAGAGELFF
TRBV18	TRBJ2-7	TRBD2	-	TGTGCCAGCTCACCGCGGACTAGCGGGTTTTACGAGCAGTACTTC	CASSPRTSGFYEQYF